This T cell receptor (beta chain) was captured in a study of prognosis after radiotherapy for stage I lung cancer. Overall study: Histologically, the tumors comprised squamous cell carcinoma in seven patients and adenocarcinoma in around 12.

The table lists this clonotype with many counts. The antigen is undetermined. Overall study results and limits: It was reported that patients with metastases and those without them differed in TRBV and TRBJ gene usage.

Genomic DNA was the source, and TCR beta CDR3 was amplified from it by two-round multiplex PCR. Initially, in first-round PCR, primers specific to each TRBV and TRBJ gene were used. TCRdb re-called the multiplex PCR reads through MiXCR, storing one row per CDR3 protein. This sample has roughly 13,000 distinct CDR3 sequences, with 45% to 55% found just once. V lost 3 bases, J lost 2 bases, and 25 bases lay in between. This CDR3 is built from 19 residues. Germline CDR1 is MGHRA and CDR2 is YSYEKL. The V call is TRBV4-1, the J call TRBJ1-2; possibly TRBD1 for D (6 bases). The origin of this receptor is a donor of 50 years or more with non-small cell lung cancer. This sample comprised PBMCs, obtained before or after stereotactic body radiation therapy (not recorded which). The CDR3 DNA follows: TGCGCCAGCAGCCACAGAATCTTCCGGCGGCAGGGGATAAACTATGGCTACACCTTC. This gives the protein CASSHRIFRRQGINYGYTF.